This T cell receptor (beta chain) was documented in a study of blood T cell repertoires in COVID-19. About the research overall: The study drew acute and convalescent COVID-19 samples from the United States, Italy and Spain. T cells, B-cell-depleted T cells, or PBMCs provided the cDNA or gDNA that served as material.

The table came from immunoSEQ multiplex PCR; TCRdb's copy has only in-frame clones and leaves some out. This sample has 150,000 to 200,000 clones; 87% occur once, and the top ten carry under 25%. Germline CDR1 reads MNHEY; CDR2 reads SVGAGI. The CDR3 covers 15 residues. J was trimmed by 2 bases and V by 6 bases; bases with no gene match: 7. The origin of this receptor is a man aged 60 to 69 with active or convalescent COVID-19. Sequenced sample: peripheral blood. The chain couples TRBV6-5 to TRBJ2-1; 7 bases line up with TRBD1. DNA of the CDR3: TGTGCCAGCAGGGGAAGACAGGGCACCTACAATGAGCAGTTCTTC. The encoded protein is CASRGRQGTYNEQFF.